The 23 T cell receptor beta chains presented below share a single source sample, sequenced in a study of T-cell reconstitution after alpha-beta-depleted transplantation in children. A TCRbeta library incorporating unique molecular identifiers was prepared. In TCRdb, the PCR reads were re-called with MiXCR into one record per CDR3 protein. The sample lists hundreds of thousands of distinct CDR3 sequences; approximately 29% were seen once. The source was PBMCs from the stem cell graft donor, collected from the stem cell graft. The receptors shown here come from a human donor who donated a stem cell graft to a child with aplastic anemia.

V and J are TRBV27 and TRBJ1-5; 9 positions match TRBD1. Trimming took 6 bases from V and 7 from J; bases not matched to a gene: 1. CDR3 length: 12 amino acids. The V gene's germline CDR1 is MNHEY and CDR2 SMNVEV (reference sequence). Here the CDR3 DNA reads TGTGCCAGCAGGACAGGGGGGCAGCCCCAGCATTTT. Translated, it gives CASRTGGQPQHF.

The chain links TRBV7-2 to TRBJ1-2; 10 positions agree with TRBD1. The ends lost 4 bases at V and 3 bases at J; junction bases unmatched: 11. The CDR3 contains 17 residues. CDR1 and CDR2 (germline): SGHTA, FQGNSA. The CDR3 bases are TGTGCCAGCAGCTCGGGACAGGGGCGTCGTAACGACTATGGCTACACCTTC. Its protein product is CASSSGQGRRNDYGYTF.

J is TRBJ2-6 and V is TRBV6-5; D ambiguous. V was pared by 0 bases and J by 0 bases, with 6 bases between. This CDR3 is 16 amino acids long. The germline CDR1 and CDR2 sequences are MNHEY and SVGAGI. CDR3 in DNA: TGTGCCAGCAGTTACTCGAGGCCCTCTGGGGCCAACGTCCTGACTTTC. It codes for CASSYSRPSGANVLTF.

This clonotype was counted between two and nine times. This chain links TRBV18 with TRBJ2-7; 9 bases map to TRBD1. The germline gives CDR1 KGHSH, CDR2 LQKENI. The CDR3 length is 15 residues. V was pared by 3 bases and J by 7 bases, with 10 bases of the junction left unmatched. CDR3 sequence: CASSPGQGPLREQYV. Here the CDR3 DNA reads TGTGCCAGCTCACCGGGACAGGGTCCCCTTCGAGAGCAGTACGTC.

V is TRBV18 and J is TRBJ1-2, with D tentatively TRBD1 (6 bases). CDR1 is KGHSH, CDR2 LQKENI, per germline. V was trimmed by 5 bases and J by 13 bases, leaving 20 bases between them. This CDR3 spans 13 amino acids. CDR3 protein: CASSTLDSGESTF. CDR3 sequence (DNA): TGTGCCAGCTCAACCCTGGACAGCGGGGAAAGCACCTTC.

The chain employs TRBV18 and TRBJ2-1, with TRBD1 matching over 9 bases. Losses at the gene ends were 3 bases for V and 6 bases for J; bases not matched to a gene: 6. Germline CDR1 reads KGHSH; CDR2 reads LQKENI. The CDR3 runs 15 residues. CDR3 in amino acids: CASSPDRGVPNEQFF. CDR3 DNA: TGTGCCAGCTCACCGGACAGGGGCGTCCCCAATGAGCAGTTCTTC.

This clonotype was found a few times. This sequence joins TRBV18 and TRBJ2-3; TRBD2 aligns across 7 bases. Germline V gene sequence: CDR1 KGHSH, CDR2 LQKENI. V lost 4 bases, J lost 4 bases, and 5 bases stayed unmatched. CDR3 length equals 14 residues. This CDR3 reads CASSHAGVADTQYF. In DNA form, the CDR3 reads TGTGCCAGCTCACATGCGGGAGTGGCAGATACGCAGTATTTT. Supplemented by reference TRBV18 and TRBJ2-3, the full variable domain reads NAGVMQNPRHLVRRRGQEARLRCSPMKGHSHVYWYRQLPEEGLKFMVYLQKENIIDESGMPKERFSAEFPKEGPSILRIQQVVRGDSAAYFCASSHAGVADTQYFGPGTRLTVL.

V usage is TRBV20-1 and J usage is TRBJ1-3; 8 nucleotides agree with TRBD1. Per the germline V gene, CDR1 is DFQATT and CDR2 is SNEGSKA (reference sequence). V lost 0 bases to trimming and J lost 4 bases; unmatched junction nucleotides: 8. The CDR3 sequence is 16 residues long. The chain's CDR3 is CSARDPGTGPGNTIYF. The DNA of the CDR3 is TGCAGTGCTAGAGATCCGGGGACAGGCCCGGGAAACACCATATATTTT.

CDR3 residues: CASSLNRDRGLVDYGYTF. The CDR3 DNA follows: TGCGCCAGCAGCTTGAACCGGGACAGGGGGCTTGTGGACTATGGCTACACCTTC. The chain links TRBV5-1 to TRBJ1-2, with TRBD1 identical over 12 bases. Germline CDR1 is SGHRS and CDR2 is YFSETQ. This CDR3 region has 18 residues. J was trimmed by 3 bases and V by 1 base; bases with no gene match: 10.

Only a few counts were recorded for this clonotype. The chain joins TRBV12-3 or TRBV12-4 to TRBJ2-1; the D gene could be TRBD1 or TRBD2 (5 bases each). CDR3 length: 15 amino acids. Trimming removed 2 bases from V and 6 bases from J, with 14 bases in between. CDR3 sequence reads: CASSLSGTHGNEQFF. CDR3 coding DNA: TGTGCCAGCAGTTTATCGGGGACCCACGGCAATGAGCAGTTCTTC.

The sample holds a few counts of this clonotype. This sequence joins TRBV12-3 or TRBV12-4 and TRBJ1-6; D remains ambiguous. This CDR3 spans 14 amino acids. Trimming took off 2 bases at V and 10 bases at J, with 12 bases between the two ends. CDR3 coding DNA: TGTGCCAGCAGTTTACGACATGGTAGATCACCCCTCCACTTT. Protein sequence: CASSLRHGRSPLHF.

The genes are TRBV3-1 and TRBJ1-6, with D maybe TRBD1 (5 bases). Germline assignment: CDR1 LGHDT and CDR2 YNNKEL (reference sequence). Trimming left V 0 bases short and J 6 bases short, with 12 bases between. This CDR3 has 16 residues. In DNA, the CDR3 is TGTGCCAGCAGCCAAGATTGCACAGGCGTTAATTCACCCCTCCACTTT. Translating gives CASSQDCTGVNSPLHF.

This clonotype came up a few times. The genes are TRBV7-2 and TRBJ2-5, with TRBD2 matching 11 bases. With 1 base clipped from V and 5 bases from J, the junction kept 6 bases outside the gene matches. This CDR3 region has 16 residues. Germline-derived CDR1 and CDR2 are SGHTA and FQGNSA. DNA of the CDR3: TGTGCCAGCAGCTTAGTCTCTAGCGGGAGGAGGGAGACCCAGTACTTC. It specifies CASSLVSSGRRETQYF. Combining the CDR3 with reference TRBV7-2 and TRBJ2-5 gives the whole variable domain GAGVSQSPSNKVTEKGKDVELRCDPISGHTALYWYRQSLGQGLEFLIYFQGNSAPDKSGLPSDRFSAERTGGSVSTLTIQRTQQEDSAVYLCASSLVSSGRRETQYFGPGTRLLVL.

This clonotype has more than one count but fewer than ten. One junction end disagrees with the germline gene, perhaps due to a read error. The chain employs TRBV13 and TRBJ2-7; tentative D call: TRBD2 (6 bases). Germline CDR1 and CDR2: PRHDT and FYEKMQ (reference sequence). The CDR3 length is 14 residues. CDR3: CASSLGLGGHEQYF. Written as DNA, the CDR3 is TGTGCCAGCAGCCTAGGTCTAGGAGGGCACGAGCAGTACTTC.

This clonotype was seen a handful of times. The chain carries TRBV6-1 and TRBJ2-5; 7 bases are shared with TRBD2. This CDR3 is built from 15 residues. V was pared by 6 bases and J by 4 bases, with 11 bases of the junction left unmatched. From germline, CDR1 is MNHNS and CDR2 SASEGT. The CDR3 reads CASSPGDPGGETQYF. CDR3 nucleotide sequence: TGTGCCAGCAGCCCCGGGGACCCGGGGGGAGAGACCCAGTACTTC.

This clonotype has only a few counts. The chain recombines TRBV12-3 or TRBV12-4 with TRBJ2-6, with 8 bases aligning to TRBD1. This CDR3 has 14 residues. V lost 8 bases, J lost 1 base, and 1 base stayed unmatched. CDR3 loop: CASGQGSGANVLTF. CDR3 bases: TGTGCCAGCGGACAGGGATCTGGGGCCAACGTCCTGACTTTC.

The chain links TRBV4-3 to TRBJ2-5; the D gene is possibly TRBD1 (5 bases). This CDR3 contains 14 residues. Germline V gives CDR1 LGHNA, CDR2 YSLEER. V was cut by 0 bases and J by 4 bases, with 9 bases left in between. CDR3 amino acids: CASSQDTGTETQYF. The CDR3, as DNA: TGCGCCAGCAGCCAAGATACAGGAACAGAGACCCAGTACTTC.

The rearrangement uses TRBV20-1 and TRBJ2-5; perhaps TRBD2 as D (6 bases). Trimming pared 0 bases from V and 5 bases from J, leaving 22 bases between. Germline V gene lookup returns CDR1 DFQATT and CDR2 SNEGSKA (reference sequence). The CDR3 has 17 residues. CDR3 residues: CSAREWEVGATRETQYF. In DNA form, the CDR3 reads TGCAGTGCTAGAGAGTGGGAGGTCGGAGCCACCAGGGAGACCCAGTACTTC.

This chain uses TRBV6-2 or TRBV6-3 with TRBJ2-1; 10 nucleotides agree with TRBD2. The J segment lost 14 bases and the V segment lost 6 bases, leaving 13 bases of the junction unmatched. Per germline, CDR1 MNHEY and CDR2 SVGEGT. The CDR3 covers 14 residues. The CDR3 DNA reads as TGTGCCAGCAGCTCAGCGGGAGGGGCAAGGTTGAAGTTCTTC. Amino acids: CASSSAGGARLKFF.

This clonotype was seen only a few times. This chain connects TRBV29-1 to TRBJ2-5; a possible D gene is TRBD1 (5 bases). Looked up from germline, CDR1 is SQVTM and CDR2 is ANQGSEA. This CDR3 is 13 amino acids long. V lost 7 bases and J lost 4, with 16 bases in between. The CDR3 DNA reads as TGCAGCGCTTCCTCAGGGTTAACAGAGACCCAGTACTTC. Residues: CSASSGLTETQYF.

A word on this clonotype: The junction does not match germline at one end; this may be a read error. The CDR3 DNA follows: TGTGCCATCAGTCAGTCCCAACCAACTCAAGAGACCCAGTACTTC. Translated: CAISQSQPTQETQYF. The chain recombines TRBV10-3 with TRBJ2-5; D unclear. Germline V gene lookup returns CDR1 ENHRY and CDR2 SYGVKD. CDR3 length: 15 residues.

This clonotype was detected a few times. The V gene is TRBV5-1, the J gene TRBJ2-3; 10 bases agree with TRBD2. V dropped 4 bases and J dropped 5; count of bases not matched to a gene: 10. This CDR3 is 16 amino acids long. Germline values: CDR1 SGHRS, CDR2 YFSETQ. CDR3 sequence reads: CASSGWTLAGKDTQYF. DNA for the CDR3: TGCGCCAGCAGCGGATGGACACTAGCGGGAAAAGATACGCAGTATTTT. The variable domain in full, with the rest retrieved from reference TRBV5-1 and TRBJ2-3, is KAGVTQTPRYLIKTRGQQVTLSCSPISGHRSVSWYQQTPGQGLQFLFEYFSETQRNKGNFPGRFSGRQFSNSRSEMNVSTLELGDSALYLCASSGWTLAGKDTQYFGPGTRLTVL.

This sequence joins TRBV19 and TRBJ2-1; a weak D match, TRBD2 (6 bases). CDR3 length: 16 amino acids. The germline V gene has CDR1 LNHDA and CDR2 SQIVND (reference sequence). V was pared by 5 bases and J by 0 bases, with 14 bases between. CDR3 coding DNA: TGTGCCAGTAGTGTCTACCCCGGGAGCTCCTACAATGAGCAGTTCTTC. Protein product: CASSVYPGSSYNEQFF.